A single sample is the source of the 5 T cell receptor beta chains below, sequenced in a study of blood T cells in healthy people across ages. The use of a sample-barcoded 5' primer and a J-beta primer mix characterized a second PCR of roughly 6 to 11 cycles. In TCRdb, the 5' RACE reads were re-called with MiXCR into one record per CDR3 protein. The repertoire holds 500,000 to 700,000 distinct CDR3 sequences, with about 30% as singletons. Sequences were obtained from blood. These receptors were collected from a woman older than 75 in good health.

This clonotype has a handful of counts. The germline gene is not matched at one end of the junction; a read error may be the cause. The gene calls are TRBV7-2 and TRBJ2-1; the D gene is possibly TRBD1 (6 bases). There are 11 residues in the CDR3. CDR1 SGHTA and CDR2 FQGNSA come from the germline V gene. CDR3 nucleotide sequence: TGTGCCAGCAGCTTACGGCAGGGGCTAGTCTTC. This encodes CASSLRQGLVF.

The chain couples TRBV30 to TRBJ2-5; D possibly uses TRBD1 or TRBD2 (5 bases each). The CDR3 extends over 13 amino acids. The germline V and J ends were trimmed by 7 bases and 4 bases, with 16 bases remaining between them. The germline gives CDR1 GTSNPN, CDR2 SVGIG (reference sequence). CDR3 region: CALEGTDLETQYF. In DNA, the CDR3 is TGTGCCTTAGAAGGGACGGATTTAGAGACCCAGTACTTC. The whole variable domain, filled in from reference TRBV30 and TRBJ2-5, reads SQTIHQWPATLVQPVGSPLSLECTVEGTSNPNLYWYRQAAGRGLQLLFYSVGIGQISSEVPQNLSASRPQDRQFILSSKKLLLSDSGFYLCALEGTDLETQYFGPGTRLLVL.

This clonotype came up many times. The chain recombines TRBV7-2 with TRBJ2-5; a weak D match, TRBD2 (6 bases). The length of the CDR3 is 15 residues. V was shortened by 5 bases and J by 4 bases, with 17 bases between the two germline ends. From germline, CDR1 is SGHTA and CDR2 FQGNSA. The CDR3 DNA follows: TGTGCCAGCAGCCAGCGGGCAGGATTCGGAGAGACCCAGTACTTC. It codes for CASSQRAGFGETQYF.

This clonotype was detected many times. This sequence joins TRBV30 and TRBJ2-1; 8 bases match TRBD2. CDR1 and CDR2 from the germline V gene are GTSNPN and SVGIG (reference sequence). The CDR3 contains 13 residues. J gave up 4 bases and V 3 bases, and 2 bases lay outside the gene matches. This CDR3 reads CAWRERGYNEQFF. The CDR3 DNA is TGTGCCTGGAGGGAGCGGGGGTACAATGAGCAGTTCTTC.

This clonotype appeared a few times. The gene calls are TRBV20-1 and TRBJ1-5, with no clear D. The V end lost 1 base, the J end lost 2 bases, and 9 bases lay between the germline ends. The CDR3 has 14 residues. CDR1 is DFQATT, CDR2 SNEGSKA, per germline (reference sequence). This CDR3 reads CSARGTSGNQPQHF. DNA of the CDR3: TGCAGTGCTAGAGGCACAAGTGGCAATCAGCCCCAGCATTTT.